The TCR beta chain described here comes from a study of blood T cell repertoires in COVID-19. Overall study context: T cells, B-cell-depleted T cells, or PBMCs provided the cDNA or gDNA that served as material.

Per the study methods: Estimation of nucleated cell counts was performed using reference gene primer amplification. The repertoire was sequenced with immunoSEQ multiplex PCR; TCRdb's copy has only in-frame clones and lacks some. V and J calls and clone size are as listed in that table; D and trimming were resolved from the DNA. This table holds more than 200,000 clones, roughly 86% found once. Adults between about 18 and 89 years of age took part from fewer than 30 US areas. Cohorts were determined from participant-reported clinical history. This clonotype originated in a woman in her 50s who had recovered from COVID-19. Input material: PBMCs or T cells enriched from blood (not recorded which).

CDR3: CASSFYGSSYNEQFF. The DNA of the CDR3 is TGTGCCAGCAGTTTTTACGGGAGCTCCTACAATGAGCAGTTCTTC. V is TRBV5-5 and J is TRBJ2-1; possibly TRBD2 for D (6 bases). CDR1 and CDR2 from the germline V gene are SGHKS and YYEKEE (reference sequence). The CDR3 contains 15 residues. V was cut by 5 bases and J by 0 bases, with 12 bases left in between.